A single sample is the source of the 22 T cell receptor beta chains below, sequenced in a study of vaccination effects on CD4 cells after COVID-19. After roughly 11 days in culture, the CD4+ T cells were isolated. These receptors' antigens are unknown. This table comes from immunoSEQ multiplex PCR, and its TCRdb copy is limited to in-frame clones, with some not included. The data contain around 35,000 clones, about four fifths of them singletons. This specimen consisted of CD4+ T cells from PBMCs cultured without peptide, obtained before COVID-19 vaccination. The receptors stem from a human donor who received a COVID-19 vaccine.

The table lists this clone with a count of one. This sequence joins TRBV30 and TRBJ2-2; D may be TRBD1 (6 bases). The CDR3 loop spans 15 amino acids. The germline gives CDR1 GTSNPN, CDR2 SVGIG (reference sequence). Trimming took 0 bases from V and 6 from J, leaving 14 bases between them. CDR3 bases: TGTGCCTGGAGTGTACAGGGAGCCCGGGCCGGGGAGCTGTTTTTT. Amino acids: CAWSVQGARAGELFF. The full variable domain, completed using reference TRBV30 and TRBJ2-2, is SQTIHQWPATLVQPVGSPLSLECTVEGTSNPNLYWYRQAAGRGLQLLFYSVGIGQISSEVPQNLSASRPQDRQFILSSKKLLLSDSGFYLCAWSVQGARAGELFFGEGSRLTVL.

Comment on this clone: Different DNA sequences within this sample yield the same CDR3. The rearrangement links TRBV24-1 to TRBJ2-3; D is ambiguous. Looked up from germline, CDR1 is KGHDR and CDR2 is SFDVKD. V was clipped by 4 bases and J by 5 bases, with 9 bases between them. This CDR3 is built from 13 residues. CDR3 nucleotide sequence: TGTGCCACCAGTGACCCTGCAAGAGATACGCAGTATTTT. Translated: CATSDPARDTQYF.

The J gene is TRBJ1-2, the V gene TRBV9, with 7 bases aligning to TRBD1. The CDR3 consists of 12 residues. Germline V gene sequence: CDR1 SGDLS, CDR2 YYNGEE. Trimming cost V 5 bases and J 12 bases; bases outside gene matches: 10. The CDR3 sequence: CASSGGPTGHTF. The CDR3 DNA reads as TGTGCCAGCAGTGGGGGGCCGACAGGGCACACCTTC.

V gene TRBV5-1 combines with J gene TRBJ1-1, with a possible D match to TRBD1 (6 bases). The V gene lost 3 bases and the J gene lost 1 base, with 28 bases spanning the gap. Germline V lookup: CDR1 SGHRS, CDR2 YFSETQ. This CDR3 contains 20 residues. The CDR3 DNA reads TGCGCCAGCAGCTCTTGGACTATTATTGGGGGCCCCCTCCAGAACACTGAAGCTTTCTTT. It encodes CASSSWTIIGGPLQNTEAFF. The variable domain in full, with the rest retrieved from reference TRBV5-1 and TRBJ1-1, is KAGVTQTPRYLIKTRGQQVTLSCSPISGHRSVSWYQQTPGQGLQFLFEYFSETQRNKGNFPGRFSGRQFSNSRSEMNVSTLELGDSALYLCASSSWTIIGGPLQNTEAFFGQGTRLTVV.

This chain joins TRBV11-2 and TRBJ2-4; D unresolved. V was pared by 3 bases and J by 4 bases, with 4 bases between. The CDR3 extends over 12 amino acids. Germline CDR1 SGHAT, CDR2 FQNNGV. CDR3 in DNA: TGTGCCAGCAGCTTGGGAAAAAACATTCAGTACTTC. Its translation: CASSLGKNIQYF. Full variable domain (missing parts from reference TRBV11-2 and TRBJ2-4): EAGVAQSPRYKIIEKRQSVAFWCNPISGHATLYWYQQILGQGPKLLIQFQNNGVVDDSQLPKDRFSAERLKGVDSTLKIQPAKLEDSAVYLCASSLGKNIQYFGAGTRLSVL.

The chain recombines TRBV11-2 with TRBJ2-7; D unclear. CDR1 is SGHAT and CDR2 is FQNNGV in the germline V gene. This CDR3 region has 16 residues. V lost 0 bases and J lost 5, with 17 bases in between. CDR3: CASSLDKTRPLNEQYF. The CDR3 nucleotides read TGTGCCAGCAGCTTAGATAAAACAAGACCGCTAAACGAGCAGTACTTC.

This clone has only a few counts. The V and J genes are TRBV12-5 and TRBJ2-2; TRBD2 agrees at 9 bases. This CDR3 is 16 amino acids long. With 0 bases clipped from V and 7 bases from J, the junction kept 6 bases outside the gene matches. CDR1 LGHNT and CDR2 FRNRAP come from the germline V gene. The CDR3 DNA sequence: TGTGCTAGTGGTTTGGTACTTAGCGGGAGTGTCGGGGAGCTGTTTTTT. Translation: CASGLVLSGSVGELFF.

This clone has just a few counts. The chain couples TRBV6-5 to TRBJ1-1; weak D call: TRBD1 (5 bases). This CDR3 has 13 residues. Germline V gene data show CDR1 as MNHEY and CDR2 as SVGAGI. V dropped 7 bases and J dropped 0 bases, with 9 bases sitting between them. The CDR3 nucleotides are TGTGCCAGCAAAGACAGCCTGAACACTGAAGCTTTCTTT. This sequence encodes CASKDSLNTEAFF.

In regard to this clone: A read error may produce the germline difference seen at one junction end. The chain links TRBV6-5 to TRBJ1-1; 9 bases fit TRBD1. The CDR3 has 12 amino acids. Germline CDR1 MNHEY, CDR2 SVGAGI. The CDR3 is CAVRDRDTEAFF. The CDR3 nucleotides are TGCGCCGTCCGGGACAGGGACACTGAAGCTTTCTTT.

CDR3 protein: CAWSRRRLAPSSYNSPLHF. Written as DNA, the CDR3 is TGTGCCTGGAGCCGGCGCCGGTTAGCGCCTAGCTCCTATAATTCACCCCTCCACTTT. This sequence joins TRBV30 and TRBJ1-6, with D unclear. Germline CDR1 is GTSNPN and CDR2 is SVGIG (reference sequence). Trimming removed 3 bases at V and 0 bases at J, with 21 bases between. The CDR3 extends over 19 amino acids. The variable domain in full, with the rest retrieved from reference TRBV30 and TRBJ1-6, is SQTIHQWPATLVQPVGSPLSLECTVEGTSNPNLYWYRQAAGRGLQLLFYSVGIGQISSEVPQNLSASRPQDRQFILSSKKLLLSDSGFYLCAWSRRRLAPSSYNSPLHFGNGTRLTVT.

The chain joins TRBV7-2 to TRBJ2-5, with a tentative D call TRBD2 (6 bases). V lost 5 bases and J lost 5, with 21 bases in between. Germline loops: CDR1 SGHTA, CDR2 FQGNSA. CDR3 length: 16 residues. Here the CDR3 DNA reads TGTGCCAGCAGCCGCTCGGAGGGGCGCTTCGGGGAGACCCAGTACTTC. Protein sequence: CASSRSEGRFGETQYF.

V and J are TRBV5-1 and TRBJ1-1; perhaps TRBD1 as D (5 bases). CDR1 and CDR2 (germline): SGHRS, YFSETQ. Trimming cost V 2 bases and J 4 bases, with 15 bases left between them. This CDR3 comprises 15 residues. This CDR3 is CASSFHGRDGTEAFF. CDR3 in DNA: TGCGCCAGCAGCTTCCATGGACGGGACGGCACTGAAGCTTTCTTT.

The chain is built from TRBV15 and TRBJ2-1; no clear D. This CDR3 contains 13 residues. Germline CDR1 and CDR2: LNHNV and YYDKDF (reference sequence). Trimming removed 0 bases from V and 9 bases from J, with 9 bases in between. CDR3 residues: CATSRDLAREQFF. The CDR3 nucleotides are TGTGCCACCAGCAGAGATTTAGCCCGTGAGCAGTTCTTC.

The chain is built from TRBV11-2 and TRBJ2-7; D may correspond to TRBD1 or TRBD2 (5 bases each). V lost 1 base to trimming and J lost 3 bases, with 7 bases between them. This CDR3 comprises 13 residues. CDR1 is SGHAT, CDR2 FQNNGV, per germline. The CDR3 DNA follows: TGTGCCAGCAGCTTAGGGGGGAACTACGAGCAGTACTTC. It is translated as CASSLGGNYEQYF.

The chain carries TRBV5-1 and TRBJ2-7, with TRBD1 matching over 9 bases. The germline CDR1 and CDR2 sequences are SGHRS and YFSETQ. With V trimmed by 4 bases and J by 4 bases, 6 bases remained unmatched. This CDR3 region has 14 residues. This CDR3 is CASSRGTGTYEQYF. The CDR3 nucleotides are TGCGCCAGCAGCCGGGGGACAGGGACGTACGAGCAGTACTTC.

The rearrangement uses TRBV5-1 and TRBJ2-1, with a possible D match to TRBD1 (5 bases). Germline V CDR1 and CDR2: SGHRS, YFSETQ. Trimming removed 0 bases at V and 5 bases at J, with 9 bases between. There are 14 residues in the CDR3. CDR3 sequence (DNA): TGCGCCAGCAGCTTGGGACAGCTAAACAATGAGCAGTTCTTC. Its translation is CASSLGQLNNEQFF.

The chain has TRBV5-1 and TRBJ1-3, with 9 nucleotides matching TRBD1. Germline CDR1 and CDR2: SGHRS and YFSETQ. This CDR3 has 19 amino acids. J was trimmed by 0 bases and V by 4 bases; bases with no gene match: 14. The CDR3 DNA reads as TGCGCCAGCAGCAGAGAACCGGGACAGGGTGTCCCCTCTGGAAACACCATATATTTT. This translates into CASSREPGQGVPSGNTIYF. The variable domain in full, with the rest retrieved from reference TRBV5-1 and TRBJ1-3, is KAGVTQTPRYLIKTRGQQVTLSCSPISGHRSVSWYQQTPGQGLQFLFEYFSETQRNKGNFPGRFSGRQFSNSRSEMNVSTLELGDSALYLCASSREPGQGVPSGNTIYFGEGSWLTVV.

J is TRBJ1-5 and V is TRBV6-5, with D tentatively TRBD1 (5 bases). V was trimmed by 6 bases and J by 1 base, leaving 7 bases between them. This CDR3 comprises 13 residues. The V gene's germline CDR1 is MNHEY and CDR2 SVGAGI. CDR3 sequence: CASSRVSNQPQHF. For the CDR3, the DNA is TGTGCCAGCAGCAGGGTAAGCAATCAGCCCCAGCATTTT.

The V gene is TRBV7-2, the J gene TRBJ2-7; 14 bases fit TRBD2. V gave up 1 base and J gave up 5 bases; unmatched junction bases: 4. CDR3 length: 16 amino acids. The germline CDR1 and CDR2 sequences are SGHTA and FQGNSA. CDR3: CASSLGGLAGVDEQYF. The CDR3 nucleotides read TGTGCCAGCAGCTTAGGGGGACTAGCGGGAGTGGACGAGCAGTACTTC. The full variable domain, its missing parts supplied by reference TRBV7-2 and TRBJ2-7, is GAGVSQSPSNKVTEKGKDVELRCDPISGHTALYWYRQSLGQGLEFLIYFQGNSAPDKSGLPSDRFSAERTGGSVSTLTIQRTQQEDSAVYLCASSLGGLAGVDEQYFGPGTRLTVT.

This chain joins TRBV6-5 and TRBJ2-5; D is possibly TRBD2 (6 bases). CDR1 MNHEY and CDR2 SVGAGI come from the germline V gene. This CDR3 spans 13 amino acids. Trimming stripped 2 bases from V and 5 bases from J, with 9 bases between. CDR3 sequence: CASSYGGKETQYF. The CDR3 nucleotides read TGTGCCAGCAGTTACGGGGGGAAGGAGACCCAGTACTTC.

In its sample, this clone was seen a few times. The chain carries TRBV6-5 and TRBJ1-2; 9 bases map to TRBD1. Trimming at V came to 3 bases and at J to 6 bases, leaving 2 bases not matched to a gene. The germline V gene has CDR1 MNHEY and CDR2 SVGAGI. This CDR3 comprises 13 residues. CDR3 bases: TGTGCCAGCAGTTATTGGGACAGGGATGGCTACACCTTC. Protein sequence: CASSYWDRDGYTF.

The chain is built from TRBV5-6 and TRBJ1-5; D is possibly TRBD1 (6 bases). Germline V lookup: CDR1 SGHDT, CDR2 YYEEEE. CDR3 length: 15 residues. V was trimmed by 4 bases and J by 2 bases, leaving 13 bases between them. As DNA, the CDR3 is TGTGCCAGCAGCCGCCAGGGGTCGGGCAATCAGCCCCAGCATTTT. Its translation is CASSRQGSGNQPQHF.